This T cell receptor beta chain was sequenced during a study of blood T cell repertoires in COVID-19. Source study methods: Scientists estimated how many nucleated cells there were by amplifying reference gene primers. The table came from immunoSEQ multiplex PCR; TCRdb's copy has only in-frame clones and leaves some out. D and trimming were read from the DNA, whereas the V and J calls and clone size are those reported in that table. Of around 130,000 clones in the sample, about four fifths are singletons; the top ten hold about a sixth. The germline V gene encodes CDR1 SGHVS and CDR2 FQNEAQ. The CDR3 totals 16 residues. The J segment lost 0 bases and the V segment lost 5 bases, leaving 5 bases of the junction unmatched.

The TCR originated in a woman in her forties or fifties with acute or convalescent COVID-19. The sample consisted of peripheral blood. The gene calls are TRBV7-8 and TRBJ2-7; 12 nucleotides match TRBD2. The CDR3 reads CASSPRTSGASYEQYF. CDR3 nucleotides: TGTGCCAGCAGCCCGAGGACTAGCGGGGCCTCCTACGAGCAGTACTTC. Full variable domain (rest looked up from reference TRBV7-8 and TRBJ2-7): GAGVSQSPRYKVAKRGQDVALRCDPISGHVSLFWYQQALGQGPEFLTYFQNEAQLDKSGLPSDRFFAERPEGSVSTLKIQRTQQEDSAVYLCASSPRTSGASYEQYFGPGTRLTVT.